This TCR beta chain was recovered during a study of control samples from healthy donors and cancer patients. Method: immunoSEQ multiplex PCR; TCRdb's copy keeps in-frame clones and lacks some. The table records 5,500 to 7,500 clones, around 72% of them present only once. With 0 bases clipped from V and 4 bases from J, the junction kept 8 bases outside the gene matches. Germline-derived CDR1 and CDR2 are MNHNY and SVGAGI (reference sequence). There are 16 residues in the CDR3. The chain is built from TRBV6-6 and TRBJ1-1, with 7 positions matching TRBD1. Sequencing was performed on formalin-fixed, paraffin-embedded tissue. This clonotype was sampled from a male donor with melanoma. CDR3 protein: CASSYSPSPGGTEAFF. In DNA form, the CDR3 reads TGTGCCAGCAGTTACTCGCCCTCACCAGGGGGCACTGAAGCTTTCTTT.